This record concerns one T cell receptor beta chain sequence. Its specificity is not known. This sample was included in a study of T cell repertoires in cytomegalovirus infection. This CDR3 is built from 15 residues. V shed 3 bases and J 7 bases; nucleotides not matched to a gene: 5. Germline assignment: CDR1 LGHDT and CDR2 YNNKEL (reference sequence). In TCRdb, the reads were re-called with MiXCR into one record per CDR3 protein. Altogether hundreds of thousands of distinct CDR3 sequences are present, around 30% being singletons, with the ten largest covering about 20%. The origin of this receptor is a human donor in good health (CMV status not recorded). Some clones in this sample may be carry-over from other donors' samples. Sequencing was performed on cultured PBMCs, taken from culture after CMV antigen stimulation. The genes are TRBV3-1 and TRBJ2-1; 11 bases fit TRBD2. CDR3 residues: CASSHLAGGMNEQFF. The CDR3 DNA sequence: TGTGCCAGCAGCCACCTAGCGGGGGGTATGAATGAGCAGTTCTTC.